Below, one T cell receptor (beta chain) is given with its context. It lacks a known antigen. No much larger clone exists at a distance of one base, and base qualities are not known. The germline V gene specifies SQVTM as CDR1 and ANQGSEA as CDR2. The CDR3 sequence holds 16 residues, the cysteine and phenylalanine included. Only CDR3 DNA remains: 48 bases, in frame from the first base. V and J are truncated by 2 bases and 2 bases respectively, leaving an intervening sequence of 19 bases. This specimen's time point label, interpreted: patch test 2, 6 weeks after DPC sensitization. Explained via the paper, the treatment or condition label denotes: therapeutic diphenylcyclopropenone sensitization with weekly scalp DPC. At every patch-test visit, the blood draw took place before the patch test was put on. Patients were considered eligible if aged 18 to 70, diagnosed with alopecia and deemed suitable for DPC therapy, and patients were excluded if pregnant. Total RNA was isolated from unfractionated whole blood collected in Tempus Blood RNA tubes.

These data are taken from a study of human T cells and chemical hapten exposure (dated by TCRdb to about 2021). Regarding the complete study: For sensitization, 2% DPC in acetone was applied to a roughly 2 cm by roughly 2 cm area of upper inner arm skin. Weekly therapeutic DPC doses were additionally applied to the scalp of patients throughout the roughly 23-week study period. Patch testing was done on the upper back using Finn chambers containing 0.01% DPC, and results were scored after 6 days according to International Contact Dermatitis Research Group standards. The patient cohort, mostly female, included alopecia areata with under or over 50% scalp involvement, alopecia totalis and alopecia universalis. The libraries were sequenced as a pool, and the TCR yield per sample differed mostly because of small variations in library volumes within the pool. The study tracked peripheral blood TCR repertoire changes in vivo during primary and secondary sensitization to the hapten diphenylcyclopropenone (DPC) in alopecia patients. Blood samples were taken from patients before sensitization (week 0) and then at 2, 6 and about 24 weeks after DPC sensitization. For TCR sequencing, blood came from 25 to 35 alopecia patients at anywhere from one to four time points (pre-sensitization, 2, 6 and 24 weeks).

Library prep was done by RACE. Sequencing took place on a NextSeq 500. During library preparation, unique molecular identifiers were attached to individual cDNA molecules so that TCRs could be counted quantitatively and reproducibly. From each blood RNA sample, both TCR alpha and TCR beta chains were sequenced. Per the authors' processing: Samples had a median of around 92,000 TCRs, with a range from roughly 20,000 to 690,600. V, J and CDR3 annotation of the TCR reads was performed with the Decombinator software suite. For PS versus PT1 abundance plots, all samples were subsampled to the same number of TCRs (28,000). Expanded TCRs were defined as absent before sensitization and observed at least eight times at the 2-week time point. The public reads were quality trimmed at Q25 with fastp and then assembled into clones with MiXCR by TCRdb, keeping productive beta chains. Every entry covers one CDR3 protein and lists the most common genes and DNA from its rows. The V and J calls here are based on TCRdb, not the publication. This sample comprises under 450,000 distinct CDR3 sequences, about 6% of them detected only once. The ten largest make up around 6% of the sample.

Overall study results and their limits: Patch test score correlated positively with the number of PT1 expanded TCRs, reaching significance at thresholds 8, 16 and 32 but not at 4. DPC sensitization did not change how many TCRs were above 1 in 1000 frequency, and no evidence was found of alterations in global repertoire structure. Alopecia, a presumed autoimmune disease, was present in all patients, so the immune response of the patients might differ from that of healthy individuals. Expanded TCRs formed significantly more large CDR3 similarity clusters than pre-sensitization or healthy control sets, consistent with antigen-driven responses. After repeated subsampling, the strength of the expansion versus patch-test correlation and the threshold at which it became significant changed.

The origin of this receptor is a woman between 18 and 30 years old with alopecia areata. Some clones in this sample may be carry-over from other donors' samples. The chain is encoded by TRBV29-1 joined to TRBJ2-7, and TRBD2 may be the D gene, going by 5 matching bases. Source: whole blood, taken in connection with sensitization to the hapten diphenylcyclopropenone (DPC). The CDR3 is CSVESGYAEETYEQYF. The DNA sequence is TGCAGCGTTGAATCCGGGTACGCGGAGGAAACCTACGAGCAGTACTTC.